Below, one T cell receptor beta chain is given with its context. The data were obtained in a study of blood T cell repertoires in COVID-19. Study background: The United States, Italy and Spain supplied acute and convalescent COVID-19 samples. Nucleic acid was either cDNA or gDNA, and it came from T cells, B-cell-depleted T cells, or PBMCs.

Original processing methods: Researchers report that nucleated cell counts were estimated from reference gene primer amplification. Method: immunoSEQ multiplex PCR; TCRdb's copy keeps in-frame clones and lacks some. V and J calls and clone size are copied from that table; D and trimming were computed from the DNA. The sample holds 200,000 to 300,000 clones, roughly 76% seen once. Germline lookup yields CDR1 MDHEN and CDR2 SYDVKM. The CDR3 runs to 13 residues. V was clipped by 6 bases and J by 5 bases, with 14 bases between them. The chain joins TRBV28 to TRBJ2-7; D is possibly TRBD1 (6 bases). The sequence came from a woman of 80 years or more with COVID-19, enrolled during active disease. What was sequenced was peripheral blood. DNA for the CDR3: TGTGCCAGCAGGACCCAGGGGTTGGACGAGCAGTACTTC. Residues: CASRTQGLDEQYF.